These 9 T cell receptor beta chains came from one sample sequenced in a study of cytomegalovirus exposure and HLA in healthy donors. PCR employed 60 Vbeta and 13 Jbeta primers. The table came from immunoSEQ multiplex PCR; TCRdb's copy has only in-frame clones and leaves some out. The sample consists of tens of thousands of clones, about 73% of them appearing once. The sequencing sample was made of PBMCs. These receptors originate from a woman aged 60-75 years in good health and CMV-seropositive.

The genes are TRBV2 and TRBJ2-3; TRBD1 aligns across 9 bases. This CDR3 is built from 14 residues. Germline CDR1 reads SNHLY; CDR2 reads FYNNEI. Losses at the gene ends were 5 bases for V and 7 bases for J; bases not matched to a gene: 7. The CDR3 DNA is TGTGCCAGCAGTCAGGACAGGGGATTGAATACGCAGTATTTT. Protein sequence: CASSQDRGLNTQYF.

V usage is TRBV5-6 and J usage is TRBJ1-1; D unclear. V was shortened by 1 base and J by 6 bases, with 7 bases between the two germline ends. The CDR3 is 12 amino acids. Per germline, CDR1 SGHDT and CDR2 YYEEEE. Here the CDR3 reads CASSLSFSEAFF. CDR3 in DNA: TGTGCCAGCAGCTTGTCGTTCTCTGAAGCTTTCTTT.

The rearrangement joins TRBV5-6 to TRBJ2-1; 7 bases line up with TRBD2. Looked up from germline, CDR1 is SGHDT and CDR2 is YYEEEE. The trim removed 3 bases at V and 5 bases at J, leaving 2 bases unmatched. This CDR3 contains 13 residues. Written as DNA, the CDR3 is TGTGCCAGCAGCTGGGGGGGGAACAATGAGCAGTTCTTC. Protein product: CASSWGGNNEQFF.

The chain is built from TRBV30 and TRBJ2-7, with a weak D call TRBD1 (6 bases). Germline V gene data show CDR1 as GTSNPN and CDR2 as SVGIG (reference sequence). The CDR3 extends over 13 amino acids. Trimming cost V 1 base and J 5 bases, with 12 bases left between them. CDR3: CAWSGHREHEQYF. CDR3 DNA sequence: TGTGCCTGGAGTGGACACAGGGAGCACGAGCAGTACTTC.

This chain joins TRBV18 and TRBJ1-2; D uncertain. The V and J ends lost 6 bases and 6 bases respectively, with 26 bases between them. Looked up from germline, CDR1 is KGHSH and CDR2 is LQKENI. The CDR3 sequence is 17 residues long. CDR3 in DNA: TGTGCCAGCTCTCCCAATACCGGGATCACTAATCGAGATGGCTACACCTTC. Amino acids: CASSPNTGITNRDGYTF.

The CDR3 sequence is CASSQYRGATEKLFF. Here the CDR3 DNA reads TGTGCCAGCAGCCAGTACAGGGGGGCGACTGAAAAACTGTTTTTT. The chain carries TRBV7-8 and TRBJ1-4, with 8 bases lining up with TRBD1. Germline V gene lookup returns CDR1 SGHVS and CDR2 FQNEAQ. The trim removed 5 bases at V and 7 bases at J, leaving 9 bases unmatched. The CDR3 extends over 15 amino acids.

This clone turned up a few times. The CDR3, as DNA: TGCGCCAGCAGCCAAGGGTGGAAGACGCGGGACAGGGAGTTTAATGAAAAACTGTTTTTT. This encodes CASSQGWKTRDREFNEKLFF. The chain employs TRBV4-3 and TRBJ1-4, with TRBD1 identical over 9 bases. The J segment lost 4 bases and the V segment lost 1 base, leaving 16 bases of the junction unmatched. The CDR3 is 20 amino acids. Per germline, CDR1 LGHNA and CDR2 YSLEER.

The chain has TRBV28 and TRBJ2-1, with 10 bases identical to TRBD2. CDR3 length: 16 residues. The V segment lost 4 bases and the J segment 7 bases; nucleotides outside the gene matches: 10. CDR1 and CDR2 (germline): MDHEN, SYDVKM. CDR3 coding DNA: TGTGCCAGCAGTTCACTGAGCGGGGGGGCTATAAATGAGCAGTTCTTC. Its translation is CASSSLSGGAINEQFF. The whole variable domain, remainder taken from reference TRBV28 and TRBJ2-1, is DVKVTQSSRYLVKRTGEKVFLECVQDMDHENMFWYRQDPGLGLRLIYFSYDVKMKEKGDIPEGYSVSREKKERFSLILESASTNQTSMYLCASSSLSGGAINEQFFGPGTRLTVL.

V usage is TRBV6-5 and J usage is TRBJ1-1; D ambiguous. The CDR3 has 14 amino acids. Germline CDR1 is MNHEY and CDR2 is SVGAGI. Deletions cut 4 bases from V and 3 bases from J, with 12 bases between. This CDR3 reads CASSSGRRYTEAFF. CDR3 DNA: TGTGCCAGCAGTTCGGGGAGGCGGTACACTGAAGCTTTCTTT.